This paragraph reports one T cell receptor (beta chain). Its antigen remains unidentified. J was trimmed by 6 bases and V by 6 bases; bases with no gene match: 10. Germline V gene data show CDR1 as SGHRS and CDR2 as YFSETQ. The CDR3 has 14 residues. Clones were sequenced by immunoSEQ multiplex PCR, and TCRdb holds only the in-frame ones, with some missing. The table has tens of thousands of clones, about 85% seen once. This sample was taken from a study of OX40 agonist ivuxolimab in advanced cancers. About the research overall: Administration of intravenous ivuxolimab to patients occurred every 2 weeks at 0.01 to 10 mg/kg. Findings and caveats of the study: Clonal expansion from baseline to week 6 occurred in both CD4+ and CD8+ T cells.

The rearrangement links TRBV5-1 to TRBJ1-1, with 8 bases aligning to TRBD1. The TCR sequence derives from an adult with an advanced solid tumor such as melanoma, head and neck, liver or kidney cancer. The sample consisted of CD4+ or CD8+ T cells sorted from blood, taken in a trial of the OX40 agonist ivuxolimab. This chain's CDR3 is CASKMEAGGAEAFF. DNA for the CDR3: TGCGCCAGCAAGATGGAGGCAGGGGGCGCTGAAGCTTTCTTT.